What follows are 14 T cell receptor beta chains derived from one specimen sequenced in a study of T cells in localized non-small cell lung cancer. Repertoires were generated with immunoSEQ multiplex PCR, while TCRdb's copy carries only in-frame clones and drops some. The sample lists tens of thousands of clones; roughly 87% were seen once. Here the sequenced sample was peripheral blood, taken before any cancer treatment. These receptors originate from a man between 40 and 69 years old with stage I squamous cell lung carcinoma.

The chain is built from TRBV6-1 and TRBJ1-1; TRBD1 is a possible D gene (5 bases). V lost 2 bases and J lost 8, with 12 bases in between. This CDR3 has 13 amino acids. The germline gives CDR1 MNHNS, CDR2 SASEGT. The CDR3 DNA reads as TGTGCCAGCAGTGAATCGGGTTACAGGGAAGCTTTCTTT. Its translation: CASSESGYREAFF.

In its sample, this clone was seen a few times. This rearrangement joins TRBV30 to TRBJ1-2; no reliable D call. The CDR3 is made up of 12 amino acids. Deletions cut 4 bases from V and 5 bases from J, with 11 bases between. The germline V gene has CDR1 GTSNPN and CDR2 SVGIG (reference sequence). The CDR3 DNA reads as TGTGCCTGGATGAAAGCGAGATATGGCTACACCTTC. It translates to CAWMKARYGYTF. Full variable domain (remainder filled in from reference TRBV30 and TRBJ1-2): SQTIHQWPATLVQPVGSPLSLECTVEGTSNPNLYWYRQAAGRGLQLLFYSVGIGQISSEVPQNLSASRPQDRQFILSSKKLLLSDSGFYLCAWMKARYGYTFGSGTRLTVV.

This CDR3 is CASRGGTGNEKLFF. CDR3 DNA: TGTGCCAGCAGGGGTGGGACAGGGAATGAAAAACTGTTTTTT. The J gene is TRBJ1-4, the V gene TRBV7-9, with 9 positions matching TRBD1. CDR3 length equals 14 residues. Losses at the gene ends were 6 bases for V and 5 bases for J; bases not matched to a gene: 4. CDR1 and CDR2 from the germline V gene are SEHNR and FQNEAQ (reference sequence).

The chain combines TRBV10-2 with TRBJ2-3; D perhaps matches TRBD2 (5 bases). V was pared by 8 bases and J by 1 base, with 16 bases between. From germline, CDR1 is WSHSY and CDR2 SAAADI. This CDR3 contains 15 residues. The CDR3 spells CASLVGELGTDTQYF. The CDR3 nucleotides are TGCGCCAGCCTCGTCGGGGAGCTGGGCACAGATACGCAGTATTTT.

The CDR3 DNA sequence: TGCGCCAGCTGTAACGGTGTACTTGGCACAGATACGCAGTATTTT. It specifies CASCNGVLGTDTQYF. The chain employs TRBV5-1 and TRBJ2-3; the D is unclear. From germline, CDR1 is SGHRS and CDR2 YFSETQ. CDR3 size: 15 residues. V lost 7 bases and J lost 1, with 16 bases in between.

The V gene is TRBV5-4, the J gene TRBJ2-2; D unclear. The germline V and J ends were trimmed by 2 bases and 7 bases, with 6 bases remaining between them. There are 12 residues in the CDR3. Germline values: CDR1 SGHNT, CDR2 YYREEE (reference sequence). This CDR3 reads CASSFVGGELFF. In nucleotides, the CDR3 is TGTGCCAGCAGCTTTGTTGGCGGGGAGCTGTTTTTT.

The sample holds one count of this clone. The CDR3 nucleotides read TGTGCCAGTAGTTTCGCGGGGCGCGGCAATCAGCCCCAGCATTTT. Translation: CASSFAGRGNQPQHF. The chain is built from TRBV19 and TRBJ1-5; maybe TRBD1 (5 bases). The CDR3 consists of 15 residues. The germline gives CDR1 LNHDA, CDR2 SQIVND (reference sequence). V was trimmed by 5 bases and J by 2 bases, leaving 13 bases between them.

This sequence joins TRBV5-5 and TRBJ1-2, with D tentatively TRBD1 (6 bases). The V gene's germline CDR1 is SGHKS and CDR2 YYEKEE (reference sequence). Trimming stripped 0 bases from V and 2 bases from J, with 11 bases between. The CDR3 consists of 15 residues. CDR3: CASSLGQGMNYGYTF. The DNA of the CDR3 is TGTGCCAGCAGCTTGGGGCAGGGGATGAACTATGGCTACACCTTC. The full variable domain, rest sourced from reference TRBV5-5 and TRBJ1-2, is DAGVTQSPTHLIKTRGQQVTLRCSPISGHKSVSWYQQVLGQGPQFIFQYYEKEERGRGNFPDRFSARQFPNYSSELNVNALLLGDSALYLCASSLGQGMNYGYTFGSGTRLTVV.

CDR3 amino acids: CASSQSGDPQFF. The CDR3 DNA reads TGTGCCAGCAGCCAATCGGGGGATCCCCAGTTCTTC. V and J are TRBV16 and TRBJ2-1; D possibly uses TRBD1 or TRBD2 (5 bases each). Trimming stripped 0 bases from V and 13 bases from J, with 10 bases between. CDR1 KGHSY and CDR2 FQNENV come from the germline V gene. The CDR3 contains 12 residues.

The gene calls are TRBV5-1 and TRBJ2-5; no clear D gene. V was pared by 3 bases and J by 1 base, with 7 bases between. CDR3 size: 13 residues. Germline assignment: CDR1 SGHRS and CDR2 YFSETQ. This chain's CDR3 is CASSSPPQETQYF. In DNA, the CDR3 is TGCGCCAGCAGCTCCCCCCCCCAAGAGACCCAGTACTTC.

This clone was observed a handful of times. This chain uses TRBV6-1 with TRBJ1-2; TRBD1 might be the D (6 bases). Germline lookup yields CDR1 MNHNS and CDR2 SASEGT. The CDR3 contains 14 residues. Trimming shortened V by 7 bases and J by 8 bases, and 20 bases separated the two germline ends. CDR3 DNA sequence: TGTGCCAGCACCAGAGGGGGGAACGGCGCCGGCTACACCTTC. Amino acid sequence: CASTRGGNGAGYTF.

The V call is TRBV7-3, the J call TRBJ1-5; D gene unclear. CDR1 and CDR2 from the germline V gene are SGHTA and FQGTGA. V lost 3 bases to trimming and J lost 2 bases, with 11 bases between them. This CDR3 comprises 15 residues. The CDR3 loop reads CASSLGRSGNQPQHF. DNA for the CDR3: TGTGCCAGCAGCTTGGGTCGAAGCGGCAATCAGCCCCAGCATTTT.

J is TRBJ1-2 and V is TRBV18; D not certain. This CDR3 is 14 amino acids long. The V end was cut by 2 bases, the J end by 7 bases, with 14 bases between. Germline V gives CDR1 KGHSH, CDR2 LQKENI. The CDR3 DNA follows: TGTGCCAGCTCACCAATTAAAGGAGGGAGTGGCTACACCTTC. Translated: CASSPIKGGSGYTF. The full variable domain, its missing parts supplied by reference TRBV18 and TRBJ1-2, is NAGVMQNPRHLVRRRGQEARLRCSPMKGHSHVYWYRQLPEEGLKFMVYLQKENIIDESGMPKERFSAEFPKEGPSILRIQQVVRGDSAAYFCASSPIKGGSGYTFGSGTRLTVV.

V is TRBV7-9 and J is TRBJ1-3; no reliable D call. Per the germline V gene, CDR1 is SEHNR and CDR2 is FQNEAQ (reference sequence). V lost 5 bases and J 0 bases, leaving 11 bases between the germline ends. The CDR3 runs to 15 residues. The CDR3 nucleotides are TGTGCCAGCAGCAACCCCGTGGGCTCTGGAAACACCATATATTTT. Translation: CASSNPVGSGNTIYF.